The source of this T cell receptor (beta chain) is a study of radiotherapy plus CTLA-4 blockade in lung cancer. In the study overall: With 25% to 35% of patients having disease control, objective responses were seen in roughly 19%.

Treatment of patients with chemo-refractory metastatic non-small-cell lung cancer consisted of focal radiation plus CTLA-4 blockade with ipilimumab. Profiling relied on immunoSEQ multiplex PCR, and the TCRdb table lists in-frame clones only, not all of them. Of about 80,000 clones in the sample, 84% were seen once. Overall study findings and caveats: Subsequent to radiotherapy plus ipilimumab, tumor-derived TCR clones underwent expansion in blood.

The CDR3 loop spans 14 amino acids. V gave up 5 bases and J gave up 4 bases; unmatched junction bases: 3. Germline V gene data show CDR1 as MGHDK and CDR2 as SYGVNS. With regard to this clone: Its antigen is unknown.

Sample: peripheral blood, taken from a patient treated with radiotherapy plus ipilimumab. V is TRBV25-1 and J is TRBJ2-3; 10 bases agree with TRBD1. This TCR was sampled from a human donor with non-small cell lung cancer who had stable disease on radiotherapy plus ipilimumab. The CDR3, as DNA: TGTGCCAGCAGTCGACAGGGGGCCTCAGATACGCAGTATTTT. This codes for CASSRQGASDTQYF. Full variable domain (outside the CDR3, taken from reference TRBV25-1 and TRBJ2-3): EADIYQTPRYLVIGTGKKITLECSQTMGHDKMYWYQQDPGMELHLIHYSYGVNSTEKGDLSSESTVSRIRTEHFPLTLESARPSHTSQYLCASSRQGASDTQYFGPGTRLTVL.